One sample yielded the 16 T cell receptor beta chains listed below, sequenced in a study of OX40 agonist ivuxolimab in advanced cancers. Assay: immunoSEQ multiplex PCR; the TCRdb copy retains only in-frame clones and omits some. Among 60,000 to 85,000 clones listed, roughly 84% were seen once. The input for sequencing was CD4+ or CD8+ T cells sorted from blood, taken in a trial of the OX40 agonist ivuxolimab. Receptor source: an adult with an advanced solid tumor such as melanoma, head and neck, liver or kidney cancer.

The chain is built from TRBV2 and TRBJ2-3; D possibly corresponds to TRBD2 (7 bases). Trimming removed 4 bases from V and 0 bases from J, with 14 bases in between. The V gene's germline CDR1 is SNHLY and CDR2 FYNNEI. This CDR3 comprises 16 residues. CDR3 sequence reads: CASSAGRGLSTDTQYF. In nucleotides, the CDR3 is TGTGCCAGCAGTGCGGGGCGGGGGCTTAGCACAGATACGCAGTATTTT.

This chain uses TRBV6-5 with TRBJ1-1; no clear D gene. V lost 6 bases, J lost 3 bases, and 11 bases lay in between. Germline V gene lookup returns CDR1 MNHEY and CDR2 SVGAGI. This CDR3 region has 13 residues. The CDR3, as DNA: TGTGCCAGCAGCACTTTCCGGGACACTGAAGCTTTCTTT. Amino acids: CASSTFRDTEAFF.

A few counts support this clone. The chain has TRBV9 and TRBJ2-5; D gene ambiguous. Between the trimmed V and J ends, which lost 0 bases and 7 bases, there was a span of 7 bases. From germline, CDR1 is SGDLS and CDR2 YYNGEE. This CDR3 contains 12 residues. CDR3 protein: CASSVERGTQYF. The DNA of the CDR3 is TGTGCCAGCAGCGTAGAGCGCGGGACCCAGTACTTC. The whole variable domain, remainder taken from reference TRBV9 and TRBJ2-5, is DSGVTQTPKHLITATGQRVTLRCSPRSGDLSVYWYQQSLDQGLQFLIQYYNGEERAKGNILERFSAQQFPDLHSELNLSSLELGDSALYFCASSVERGTQYFGPGTRLLVL.

The CDR3 loop is CASSKGLAGSTDTQYF. As DNA, the CDR3 is TGTGCCAGCAGTAAGGGACTAGCGGGAAGTACAGATACGCAGTATTTT. The chain has TRBV2 and TRBJ2-3; 13 bases line up with TRBD2. With 5 bases clipped from V and 3 bases from J, the junction kept 5 bases outside the gene matches. The CDR3 totals 16 residues. Germline V gives CDR1 SNHLY, CDR2 FYNNEI.

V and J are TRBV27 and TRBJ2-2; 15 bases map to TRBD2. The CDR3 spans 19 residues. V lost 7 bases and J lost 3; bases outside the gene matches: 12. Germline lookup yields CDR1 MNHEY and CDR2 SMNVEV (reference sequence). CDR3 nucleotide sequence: TGTGCCAGCACTTCGCGGACTAGCGGGGGGGCCCGTTACACCGGGGAGCTGTTTTTT. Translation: CASTSRTSGGARYTGELFF.

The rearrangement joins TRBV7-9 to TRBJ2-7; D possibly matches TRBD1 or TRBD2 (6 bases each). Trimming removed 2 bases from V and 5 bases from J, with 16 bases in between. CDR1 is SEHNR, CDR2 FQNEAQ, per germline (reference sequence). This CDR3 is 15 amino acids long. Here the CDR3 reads CASSLSGARVNEQYF. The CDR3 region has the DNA TGTGCCAGCAGCTTATCGGGGGCTCGAGTAAACGAGCAGTACTTC.

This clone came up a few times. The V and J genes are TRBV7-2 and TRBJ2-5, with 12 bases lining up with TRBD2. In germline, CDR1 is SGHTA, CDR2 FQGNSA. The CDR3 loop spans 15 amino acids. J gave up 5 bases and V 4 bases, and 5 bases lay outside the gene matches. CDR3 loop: CASSSRTSGVETQYF. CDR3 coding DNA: TGTGCCAGCAGCTCCCGGACTAGCGGGGTGGAGACCCAGTACTTC. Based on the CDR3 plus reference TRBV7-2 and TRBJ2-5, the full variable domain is GAGVSQSPSNKVTEKGKDVELRCDPISGHTALYWYRQSLGQGLEFLIYFQGNSAPDKSGLPSDRFSAERTGGSVSTLTIQRTQQEDSAVYLCASSSRTSGVETQYFGPGTRLLVL.

The CDR3 reads CASSYSEGARETQYF. The DNA of the CDR3 is TGTGCCAGCAGTTACTCGGAGGGGGCGCGGGAGACCCAGTACTTC. This chain joins TRBV6-6 and TRBJ2-5; D perhaps matches TRBD1 (7 bases). The germline CDR1 and CDR2 sequences are MNHNY and SVGAGI (reference sequence). This CDR3 contains 15 residues. V lost 0 bases and J 5 bases, leaving 13 bases between the germline ends.

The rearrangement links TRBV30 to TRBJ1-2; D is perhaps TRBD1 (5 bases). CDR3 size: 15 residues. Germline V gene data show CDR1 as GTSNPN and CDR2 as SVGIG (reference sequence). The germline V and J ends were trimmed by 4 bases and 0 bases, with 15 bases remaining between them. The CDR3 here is CAWNPGLGANYGYTF. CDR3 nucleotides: TGTGCCTGGAATCCGGGCTTGGGGGCTAACTATGGCTACACCTTC.

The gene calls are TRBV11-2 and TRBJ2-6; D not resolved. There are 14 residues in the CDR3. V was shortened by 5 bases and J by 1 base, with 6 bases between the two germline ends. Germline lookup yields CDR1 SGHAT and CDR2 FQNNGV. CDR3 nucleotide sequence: TGTGCCAGCAGCCCGCGTTCTGGGGCCAACGTCCTGACTTTC. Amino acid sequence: CASSPRSGANVLTF.

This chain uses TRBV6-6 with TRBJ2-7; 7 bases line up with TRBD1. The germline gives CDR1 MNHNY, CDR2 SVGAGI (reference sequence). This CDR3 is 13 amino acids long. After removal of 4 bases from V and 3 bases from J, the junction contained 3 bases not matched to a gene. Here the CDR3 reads CASSSSGGYEQYF. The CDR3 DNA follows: TGTGCCAGCAGTTCGTCAGGGGGCTACGAGCAGTACTTC.

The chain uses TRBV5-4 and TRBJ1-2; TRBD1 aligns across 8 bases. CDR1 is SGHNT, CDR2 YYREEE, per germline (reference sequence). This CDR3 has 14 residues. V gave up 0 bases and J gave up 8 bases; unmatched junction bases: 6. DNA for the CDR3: TGTGCCAGCAGCTTGGCCGGACAGGGCGGAGGCTACACCTTC. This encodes CASSLAGQGGGYTF.

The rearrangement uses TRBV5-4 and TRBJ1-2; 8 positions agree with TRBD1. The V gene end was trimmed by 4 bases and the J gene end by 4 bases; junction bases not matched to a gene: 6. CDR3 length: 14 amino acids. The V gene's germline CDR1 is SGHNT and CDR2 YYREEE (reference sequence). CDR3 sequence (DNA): TGTGCCAGCAGCCCCCCGGGACAGGTCTATGGCTACACCTTC. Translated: CASSPPGQVYGYTF.

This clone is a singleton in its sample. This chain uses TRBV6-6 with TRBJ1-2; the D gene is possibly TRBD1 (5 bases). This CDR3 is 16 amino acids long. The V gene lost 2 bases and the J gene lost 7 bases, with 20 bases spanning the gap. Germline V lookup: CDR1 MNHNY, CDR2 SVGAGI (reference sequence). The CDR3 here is CASSYTRDPLFGGYTF. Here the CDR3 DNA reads TGTGCCAGCAGTTACACAAGGGACCCCCTTTTTGGTGGCTACACCTTC.

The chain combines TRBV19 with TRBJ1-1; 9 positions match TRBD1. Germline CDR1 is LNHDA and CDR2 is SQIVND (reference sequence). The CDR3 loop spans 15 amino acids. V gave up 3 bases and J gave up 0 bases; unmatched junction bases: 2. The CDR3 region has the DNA TGTGCCAGTAGTATCAGGGACAGGGTGAACACTGAAGCTTTCTTT. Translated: CASSIRDRVNTEAFF.

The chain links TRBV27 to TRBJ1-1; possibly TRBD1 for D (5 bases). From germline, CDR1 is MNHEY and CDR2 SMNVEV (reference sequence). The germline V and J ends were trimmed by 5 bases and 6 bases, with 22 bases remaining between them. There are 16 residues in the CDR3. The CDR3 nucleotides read TGTGCCAGCAGTAGACAGAGGACCAATAGGGTCCCTGAAGCTTTCTTT. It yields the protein CASSRQRTNRVPEAFF.